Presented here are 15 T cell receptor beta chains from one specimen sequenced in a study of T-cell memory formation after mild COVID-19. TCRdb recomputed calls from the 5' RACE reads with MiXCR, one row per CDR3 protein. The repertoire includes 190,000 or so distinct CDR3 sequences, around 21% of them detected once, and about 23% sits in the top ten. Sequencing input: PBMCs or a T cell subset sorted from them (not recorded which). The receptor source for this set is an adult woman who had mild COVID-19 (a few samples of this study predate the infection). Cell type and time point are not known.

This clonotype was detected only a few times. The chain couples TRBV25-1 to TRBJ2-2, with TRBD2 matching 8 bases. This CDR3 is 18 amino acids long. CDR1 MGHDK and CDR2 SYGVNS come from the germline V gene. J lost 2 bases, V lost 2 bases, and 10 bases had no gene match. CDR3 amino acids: CASSERLSGRANTGELFF. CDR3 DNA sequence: TGTGCCAGCAGTGAACGTCTGAGCGGGAGAGCTAACACCGGGGAGCTGTTTTTT.

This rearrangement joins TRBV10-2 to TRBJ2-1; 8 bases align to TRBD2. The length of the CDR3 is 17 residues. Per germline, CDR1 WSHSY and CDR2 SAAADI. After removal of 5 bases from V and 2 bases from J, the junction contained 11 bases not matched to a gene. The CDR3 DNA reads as TGCGCCAGCAGTCACGGGACTAGTTATTCGGCCTACAATGAGCAGTTCTTC. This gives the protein CASSHGTSYSAYNEQFF.

CDR3 loop: CATSRADRGLYEQYF. In DNA form, the CDR3 reads TGTGCCACCAGCAGAGCGGACAGGGGGCTCTACGAGCAGTACTTC. This rearrangement joins TRBV15 to TRBJ2-7; 11 bases map to TRBD1. This CDR3 comprises 15 residues. J lost 3 bases, V lost 1 base, and 2 bases had no gene match. In germline, CDR1 is LNHNV, CDR2 YYDKDF (reference sequence).

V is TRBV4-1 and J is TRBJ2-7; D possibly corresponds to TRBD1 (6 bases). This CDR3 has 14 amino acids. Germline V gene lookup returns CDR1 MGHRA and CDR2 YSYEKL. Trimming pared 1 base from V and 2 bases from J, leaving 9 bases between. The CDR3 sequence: CASSQGRQAYEQYF. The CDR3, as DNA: TGCGCCAGCAGCCAAGGAAGACAGGCCTACGAGCAGTACTTC.

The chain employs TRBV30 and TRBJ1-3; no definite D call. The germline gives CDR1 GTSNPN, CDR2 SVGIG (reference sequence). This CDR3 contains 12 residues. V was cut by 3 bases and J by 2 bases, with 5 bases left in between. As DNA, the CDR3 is TGTGCCTGGAGCGCAGCTGGAAACACCATATATTTT. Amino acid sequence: CAWSAAGNTIYF.

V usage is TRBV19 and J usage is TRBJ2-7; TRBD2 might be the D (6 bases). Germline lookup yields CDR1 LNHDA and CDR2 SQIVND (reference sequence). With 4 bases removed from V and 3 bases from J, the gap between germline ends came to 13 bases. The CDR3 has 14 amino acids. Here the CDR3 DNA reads TGTGCCAGTAGTACGCTCGGGGGAAGCTACGAGCAGTACTTC. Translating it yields CASSTLGGSYEQYF. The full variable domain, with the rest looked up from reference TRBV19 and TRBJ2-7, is DGGITQSPKYLFRKEGQNVTLSCEQNLNHDAMYWYRQDPGQGLRLIYYSQIVNDFQKGDIAEGYSVSREKKESFPLTVTSAQKNPTAFYLCASSTLGGSYEQYFGPGTRLTVT.

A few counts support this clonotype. The CDR3 region has the DNA TGTGCCAGCAGCGAGACGGATCAGCCCCAGCATTTT. As protein: CASSETDQPQHF. The chain has TRBV7-9 and TRBJ1-5, with D uncertain. CDR1 and CDR2 (germline): SEHNR, FQNEAQ (reference sequence). Trimming shortened V by 5 bases and J by 5 bases, and 7 bases separated the two germline ends. The CDR3 covers 12 residues.

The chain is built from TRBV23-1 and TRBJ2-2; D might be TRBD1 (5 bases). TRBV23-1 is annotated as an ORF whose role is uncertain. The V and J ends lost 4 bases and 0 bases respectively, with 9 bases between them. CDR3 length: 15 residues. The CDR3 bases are TGCGCCAGCAGTCTTCTCAGGGCGAACACCGGGGAGCTGTTTTTT. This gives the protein CASSLLRANTGELFF.

The CDR3, as DNA: TGCGCCAGCAGCTTGGCCTTTTCGGATGACGAGCAGTACTTC. Its protein is CASSLAFSDDEQYF. V usage is TRBV5-1 and J usage is TRBJ2-7; D ambiguous. This CDR3 is built from 14 residues. Germline CDR1 reads SGHRS; CDR2 reads YFSETQ. Trimming removed 0 bases from V and 5 bases from J, with 12 bases in between.

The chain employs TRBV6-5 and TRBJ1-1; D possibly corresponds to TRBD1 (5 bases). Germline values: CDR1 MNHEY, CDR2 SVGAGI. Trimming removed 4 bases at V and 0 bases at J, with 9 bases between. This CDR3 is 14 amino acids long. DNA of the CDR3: TGTGCCAGCAGTTGGGGGGGGGTGAACACTGAAGCTTTCTTT. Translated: CASSWGGVNTEAFF.

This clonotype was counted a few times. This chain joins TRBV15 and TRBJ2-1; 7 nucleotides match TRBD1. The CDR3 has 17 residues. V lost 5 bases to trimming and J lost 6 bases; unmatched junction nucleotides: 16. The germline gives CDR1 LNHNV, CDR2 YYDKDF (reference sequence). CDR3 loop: CATSDTLTTGLRNEQFF. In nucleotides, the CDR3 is TGTGCCACCAGCGACACATTAACGACAGGGCTTCGCAATGAGCAGTTCTTC. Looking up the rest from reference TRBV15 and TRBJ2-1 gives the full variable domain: DAMVIQNPRYQVTQFGKPVTLSCSQTLNHNVMYWYQQKSSQAPKLLFHYYDKDFNNEADTPDNFQSRRPNTSFCFLDIRSPGLGDTAMYLCATSDTLTTGLRNEQFFGPGTRLTVL.

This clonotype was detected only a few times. CDR3 sequence (DNA): TGCGCCAGCAGCTCTCCCAATCAGACACTGTTGAACACTGAAGCTTTCTTT. It encodes CASSSPNQTLLNTEAFF. The chain uses TRBV5-1 and TRBJ1-1; D remains ambiguous. The germline V gene has CDR1 SGHRS and CDR2 YFSETQ. Trimming removed 3 bases at V and 0 bases at J, with 18 bases between. The CDR3 runs to 17 residues.

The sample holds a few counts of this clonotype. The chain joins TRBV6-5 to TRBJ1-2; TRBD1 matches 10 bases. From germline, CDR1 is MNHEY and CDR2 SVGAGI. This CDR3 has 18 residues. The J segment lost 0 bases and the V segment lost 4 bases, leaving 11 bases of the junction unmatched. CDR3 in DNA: TGTGCCAGCAGTTTTTTTCCGGGACAGGGGATTTCTAACTATGGCTACACCTTC. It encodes CASSFFPGQGISNYGYTF.

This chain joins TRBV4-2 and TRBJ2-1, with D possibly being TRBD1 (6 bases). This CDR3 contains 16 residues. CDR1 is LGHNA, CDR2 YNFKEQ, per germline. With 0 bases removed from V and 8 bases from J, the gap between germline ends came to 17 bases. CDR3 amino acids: CASSQDLGGPRHEQFF. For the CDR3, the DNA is TGTGCCAGCAGCCAAGATCTAGGGGGACCGCGACATGAGCAGTTCTTC.

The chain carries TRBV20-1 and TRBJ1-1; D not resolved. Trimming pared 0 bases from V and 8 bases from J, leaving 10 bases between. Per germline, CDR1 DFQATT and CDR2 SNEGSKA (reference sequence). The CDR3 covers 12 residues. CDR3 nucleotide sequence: TGCAGTGCTAGAGACGGCTCGGGAGAAGCTTTCTTT. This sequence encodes CSARDGSGEAFF.